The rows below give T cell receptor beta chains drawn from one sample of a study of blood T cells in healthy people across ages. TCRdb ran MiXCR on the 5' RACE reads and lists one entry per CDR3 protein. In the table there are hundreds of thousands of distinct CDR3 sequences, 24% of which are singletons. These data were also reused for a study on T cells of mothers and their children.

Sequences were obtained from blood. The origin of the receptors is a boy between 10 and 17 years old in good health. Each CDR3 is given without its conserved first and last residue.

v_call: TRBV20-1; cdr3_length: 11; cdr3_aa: SARDRVTNIQY
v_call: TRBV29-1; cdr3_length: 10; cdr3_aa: SAGGGTDTQY
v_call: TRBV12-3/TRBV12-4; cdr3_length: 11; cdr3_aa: ASTTWRIYEQY
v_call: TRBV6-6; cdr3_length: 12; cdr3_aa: ASGGQGGTGELF
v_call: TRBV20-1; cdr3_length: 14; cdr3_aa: SARSRGGSGANVLT
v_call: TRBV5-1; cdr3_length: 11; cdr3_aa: ASRPAADSPLH
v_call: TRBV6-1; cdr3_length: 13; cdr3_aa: ASSDRTGGSQPQH
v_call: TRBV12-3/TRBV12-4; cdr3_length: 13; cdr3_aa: ASSPRGGQTGELF
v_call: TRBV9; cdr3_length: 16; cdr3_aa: ASSVTPGTGVLNTEAF
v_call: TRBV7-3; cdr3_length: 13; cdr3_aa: ASSFGGGDYNEQF
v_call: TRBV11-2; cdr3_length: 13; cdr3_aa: ASSLETGHQETQY
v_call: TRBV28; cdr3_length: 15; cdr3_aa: ASSIRSWRDSGYEQY
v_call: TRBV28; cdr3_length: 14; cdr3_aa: ASSLSGGVDNQPQH
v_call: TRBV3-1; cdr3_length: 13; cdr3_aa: ASSQDRGGDHGYT
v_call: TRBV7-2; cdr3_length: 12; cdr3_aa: ASSLVRDANEQF
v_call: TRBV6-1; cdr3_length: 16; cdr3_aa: ASSEVLLWGQTKGKQF
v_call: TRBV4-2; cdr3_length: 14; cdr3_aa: ASSQDITYDSYEQY
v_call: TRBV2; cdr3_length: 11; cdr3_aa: ASSDLRGEKLF
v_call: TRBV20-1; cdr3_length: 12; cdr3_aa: SAPGTGVSYEQY
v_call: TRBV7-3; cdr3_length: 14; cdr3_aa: ASSLTPGQARHEQY
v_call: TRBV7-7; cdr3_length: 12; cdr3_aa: ASSPVGNTDTQY
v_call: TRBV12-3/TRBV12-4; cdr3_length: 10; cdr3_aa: ASRSTEDTQY
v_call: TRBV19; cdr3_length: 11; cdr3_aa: ASNEGGVGEQF
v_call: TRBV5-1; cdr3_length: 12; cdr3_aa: ASTDLGGSYEQY
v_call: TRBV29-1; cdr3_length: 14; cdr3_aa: SVNRMGTGAYNEQF
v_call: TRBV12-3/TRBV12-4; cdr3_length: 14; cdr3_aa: ASSLRTESYNSPLH